The 23 T cell receptor beta chains listed next were all sequenced from one sample in a study of blood T cell repertoires in COVID-19. Libraries were prepared by immunoSEQ multiplex PCR; TCRdb keeps only in-frame clonotypes and omits some of them. The table lists 150,000 to 200,000 clones, around 82% of them singletons. The sequencing input was PBMCs or T cells enriched from blood (not recorded which). Receptors were obtained from a man between 60 and 75 years old who had recovered from COVID-19.

The chain has TRBV5-1 and TRBJ1-6; D ambiguous. CDR3 length: 14 amino acids. V lost 4 bases and J 7 bases, leaving 12 bases between the germline ends. Germline V gene data show CDR1 as SGHRS and CDR2 as YFSETQ. CDR3 amino acids: CASSPGPSNSPLHF. The CDR3 DNA reads as TGCGCCAGCAGCCCAGGCCCGTCCAATTCACCCCTCCACTTT.

With regard to this clone: The sample contains more than one DNA sequence encoding this CDR3. This chain joins TRBV7-9 and TRBJ2-7, with TRBD1 as a possible D gene (5 bases). The germline CDR1 and CDR2 sequences are SEHNR and FQNEAQ (reference sequence). V was trimmed by 4 bases and J by 4 bases, leaving 8 bases between them. The CDR3 consists of 12 residues. In DNA form, the CDR3 reads TGTGCCAGCAGCTCGCAGGGTTACGAGCAGTACTTC. Its protein is CASSSQGYEQYF.

V gene TRBV3-1 (or the pseudogene TRBV3-2) combines with J gene TRBJ2-7; possible D gene TRBD1, 5 bases. In germline, CDR1 is LGHDT, CDR2 YNNKEL (reference sequence). Trimming cost V 11 bases and J 6 bases, with 11 bases left between them. CDR3 length equals 10 residues. CDR3 in amino acids: CASGAREQYF. The CDR3 nucleotides are TGTGCCTCTGGGGCTCGCGAGCAGTACTTC.

The J gene is TRBJ2-3, the V gene TRBV5-1; D remains unclear. This CDR3 region has 11 residues. Germline V gene lookup returns CDR1 SGHRS and CDR2 YFSETQ. The V end was cut by 3 bases, the J end by 3 bases, with 2 bases between. As DNA, the CDR3 is TGCGCCAGCAGCTCGACAGATACGCAGTATTTT. Protein product: CASSSTDTQYF.

The chain recombines TRBV14 with TRBJ1-4, with no clear D. From germline, CDR1 is SGHDN and CDR2 FVKESK. This CDR3 has 14 residues. The V and J ends lost 1 base and 1 base respectively, with 4 bases between them. CDR3 loop: CASSQARTNEKLFF. CDR3 nucleotides: TGTGCCAGCAGCCAAGCTCGAACTAATGAAAAACTGTTTTTT.

The V call is TRBV2, the J call TRBJ1-3; 7 nucleotides line up with TRBD1. From germline, CDR1 is SNHLY and CDR2 FYNNEI. Losses at the gene ends were 8 bases for V and 4 bases for J; bases not matched to a gene: 11. The CDR3 totals 15 residues. The CDR3 DNA reads TGTGCCAGCGGCCTAACAGGGGTCGTCGGAAACACCATATATTTT. It codes for CASGLTGVVGNTIYF.

This clone showed up just once. The rearrangement joins TRBV24-1 to TRBJ1-5, with TRBD1 identical over 9 bases. Germline CDR1 is KGHDR and CDR2 is SFDVKD. V lost 4 bases to trimming and J lost 10 bases; unmatched junction nucleotides: 7. The CDR3 is made up of 14 amino acids. This CDR3 reads CATSDPGQGYPQHF. Written as DNA, the CDR3 is TGTGCCACCAGTGACCCGGGACAGGGATACCCCCAGCATTTT.

The genes are TRBV14 and TRBJ1-2, with TRBD1 matching over 7 bases. CDR3 size: 14 residues. Germline assignment: CDR1 SGHDN and CDR2 FVKESK. Unmatched junction bases numbered 6, after V lost 3 bases and J lost 5 bases. As DNA, the CDR3 is TGTGCCAGCAGCCAGGGGCGGACAGGATATGGCTACACCTTC. This encodes CASSQGRTGYGYTF.

The chain is built from TRBV5-4 and TRBJ2-3; 7 bases fit TRBD1. The germline V gene encodes CDR1 SGHNT and CDR2 YYREEE (reference sequence). The junction had 5 bases not matched to a gene; V was cut back by 4 bases and J by 0 bases. The CDR3 sequence is 15 residues long. DNA of the CDR3: TGTGCCAGCAGCCAGACAGGGTCTAGCACAGATACGCAGTATTTT. As protein: CASSQTGSSTDTQYF.

This chain links TRBV29-1 with TRBJ2-7; D is possibly TRBD2 (5 bases). V lost 4 bases and J lost 1, with 5 bases in between. The CDR3 length is 11 residues. From germline, CDR1 is SQVTM and CDR2 ANQGSEA. CDR3 DNA: TGCAGCGTTGCGGGGTCCTACGAGCAGTACTTC. Protein product: CSVAGSYEQYF.

This sequence joins TRBV28 and TRBJ1-2; TRBD1 matches at 7 bases. With 5 bases clipped from V and 4 bases from J, the junction kept 13 bases outside the gene matches. This CDR3 has 16 amino acids. Germline V CDR1 and CDR2: MDHEN, SYDVKM. CDR3 in DNA: TGTGCCAGCAGTCTTCCATTACAGGGGCCTGGCTATGGCTACACCTTC. Protein sequence: CASSLPLQGPGYGYTF.

The table lists this clone with a count of one. The chain carries TRBV19 and TRBJ2-7; 8 bases are a match to TRBD1. Germline V gene sequence: CDR1 LNHDA, CDR2 SQIVND (reference sequence). Losses at the gene ends were 5 bases for V and 4 bases for J; bases not matched to a gene: 1. The CDR3 contains 12 residues. CDR3 nucleotide sequence: TGTGCCAGTAGTGGACAGGGTTACGAGCAGTACTTC. As protein: CASSGQGYEQYF.

V and J are TRBV11-3 and TRBJ2-1; TRBD1 matches 7 bases. Germline V gene lookup returns CDR1 SGHNT and CDR2 YENEEA. The V gene end was trimmed by 5 bases and the J gene end by 5 bases; junction bases not matched to a gene: 3. The CDR3 extends over 13 amino acids. CDR3 protein: CASSPDRHNEQFF. DNA for the CDR3: TGTGCCAGCAGCCCGGACAGGCACAATGAGCAGTTCTTC. The full variable domain, completed using reference TRBV11-3 and TRBJ2-1, is EAGVVQSPRYKIIEKKQPVAFWCNPISGHNTLYWYLQNLGQGPELLIRYENEEAVDDSQLPKDRFSAERLKGVDSTLKIQPAELGDSAVYLCASSPDRHNEQFFGPGTRLTVL.

The rearrangement links TRBV10-2 to TRBJ2-1; 10 nucleotides line up with TRBD2. Germline V CDR1 and CDR2: WSHSY, SAAADI. Losses at the gene ends were 4 bases for V and 8 bases for J; bases not matched to a gene: 8. The CDR3 runs to 15 residues. The DNA of the CDR3 is TGCGCCAGCAGTGCGCTAGCGGGAGTCGATCATGAGCAGTTCTTC. Protein sequence: CASSALAGVDHEQFF.

This chain joins TRBV19 and TRBJ1-2, with 10 bases identical to TRBD1. V trimming: 8 bases; J trimming: 3 bases; junction bases outside the gene matches: 12. In germline, CDR1 is LNHDA, CDR2 SQIVND (reference sequence). The CDR3 consists of 16 residues. CDR3 sequence reads: CASFFPGQGHDYGYTF. In DNA, the CDR3 is TGTGCCAGTTTCTTTCCGGGACAGGGGCACGACTATGGCTACACCTTC.

The V gene is TRBV3-1 (or the pseudogene TRBV3-2), the J gene TRBJ1-2; perhaps TRBD1 as D (6 bases). V lost 2 bases, J lost 3 bases, and 10 bases lay in between. Per the germline V gene, CDR1 is LGHDT and CDR2 is YNNKEL (reference sequence). CDR3 length equals 14 residues. CDR3 amino acids: CASSQQGKDYGYTF. In DNA form, the CDR3 reads TGTGCCAGCAGCCAACAGGGGAAGGACTATGGCTACACCTTC.

The chain employs TRBV29-1 and TRBJ2-3; 8 bases align to TRBD2. This CDR3 is built from 13 residues. With 7 bases clipped from V and 1 base from J, the junction kept 4 bases outside the gene matches. Germline CDR1 and CDR2: SQVTM and ANQGSEA. CDR3 in DNA: TGCAGCGGTTCGGGAGGGGGCACAGATACGCAGTATTTT. Translating it yields CSGSGGGTDTQYF.

V is TRBV27 and J is TRBJ2-2, with 8 bases fitting TRBD2. Germline CDR1 MNHEY, CDR2 SMNVEV (reference sequence). Trimming removed 1 base from V and 7 bases from J; junction bases left unmatched: 11. The CDR3 has 17 amino acids. The CDR3: CASSLWWREAWGGELFF. For the CDR3, the DNA is TGTGCCAGCAGTTTATGGTGGCGGGAGGCTTGGGGCGGGGAGCTGTTTTTT.

The rearrangement joins TRBV3-1 (or the pseudogene TRBV3-2) to TRBJ2-7, with 7 bases identical to TRBD1. Germline CDR1 and CDR2: LGHDT and YNNKEL (reference sequence). The ends lost 4 bases at V and 7 bases at J; junction bases unmatched: 7. The CDR3 sequence is 13 residues long. DNA for the CDR3: TGTGCCAGCAGCCCAAACAGGGGATATGAGCAGTACTTC. Translated, it gives CASSPNRGYEQYF.

The chain is built from TRBV6-5 and TRBJ1-1; maybe TRBD1 (6 bases). The CDR3 length is 15 residues. The V gene lost 7 bases and the J gene lost 7 bases, with 22 bases spanning the gap. CDR1 is MNHEY, CDR2 SVGAGI, per germline. CDR3 protein: CASNQRSGRGIEAFF. The CDR3 DNA reads as TGTGCCAGCAACCAACGTTCGGGCAGGGGCATTGAAGCTTTCTTT.

The V and J genes are TRBV4-2 and TRBJ2-3; 8 bases agree with TRBD2. The junction had 2 bases not matched to a gene; V was cut back by 1 base and J by 2 bases. Germline CDR1 is LGHNA and CDR2 is YNFKEQ. The CDR3 has 15 amino acids. The CDR3 coding sequence is TGTGCCAGCAGCCAAGCGGGAGGGAACACAGATACGCAGTATTTT. Its protein product is CASSQAGGNTDTQYF.

V gene TRBV28 combines with J gene TRBJ1-1; D is uncertain. V was trimmed by 2 bases and J by 0 bases, leaving 16 bases between them. The CDR3 length is 17 residues. The V gene's germline CDR1 is MDHEN and CDR2 SYDVKM. Here the CDR3 reads CASSLRFPPPLNTEAFF. DNA for the CDR3: TGTGCCAGCAGTTTACGGTTTCCCCCTCCGTTGAACACTGAAGCTTTCTTT.

The sample holds one count of this clone. The V call is TRBV7-9, the J call TRBJ2-1; TRBD2 matches at 11 bases. The germline CDR1 and CDR2 sequences are SEHNR and FQNEAQ (reference sequence). The V segment lost 5 bases and the J segment 2 bases; nucleotides outside the gene matches: 5. This CDR3 comprises 16 residues. The CDR3 protein is CASSAGLAGAYNEQFF. Written as DNA, the CDR3 is TGTGCCAGCAGCGCCGGACTAGCGGGTGCCTACAATGAGCAGTTCTTC.